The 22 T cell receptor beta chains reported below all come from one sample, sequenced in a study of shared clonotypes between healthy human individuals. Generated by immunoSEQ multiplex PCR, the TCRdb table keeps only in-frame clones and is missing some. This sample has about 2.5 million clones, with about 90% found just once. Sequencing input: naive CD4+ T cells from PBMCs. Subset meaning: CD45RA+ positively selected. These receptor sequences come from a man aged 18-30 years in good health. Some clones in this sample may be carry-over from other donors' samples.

The CDR3 coding sequence is TGTGCCAGCAGCCCCCGCGGACAAGGATACGAGCAGTACTTC. As protein: CASSPRGQGYEQYF. The chain has TRBV7-6 and TRBJ2-7; TRBD1 might be the D (5 bases). Trimming left V 5 bases short and J 4 bases short, with 15 bases between. This CDR3 spans 14 amino acids. Germline V CDR1 and CDR2: SGHVS, FNYEAQ.

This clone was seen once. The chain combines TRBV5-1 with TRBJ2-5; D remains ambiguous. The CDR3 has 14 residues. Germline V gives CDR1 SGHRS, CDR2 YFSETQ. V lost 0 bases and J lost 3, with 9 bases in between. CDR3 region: CASSLALLKETQYF. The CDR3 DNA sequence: TGCGCCAGCAGCTTGGCCTTGCTAAAAGAGACCCAGTACTTC.

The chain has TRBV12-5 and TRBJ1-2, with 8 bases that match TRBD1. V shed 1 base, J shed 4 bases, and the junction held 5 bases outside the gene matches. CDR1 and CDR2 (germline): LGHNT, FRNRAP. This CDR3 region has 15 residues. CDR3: CASGLDRGTAYGYTF. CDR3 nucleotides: TGTGCTAGTGGTTTGGACAGGGGGACAGCCTATGGCTACACCTTC.

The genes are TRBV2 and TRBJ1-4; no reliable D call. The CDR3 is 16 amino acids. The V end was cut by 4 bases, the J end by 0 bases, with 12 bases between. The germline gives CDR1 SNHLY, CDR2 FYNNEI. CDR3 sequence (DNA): TGTGCCAGCAGTGTGGCGGGTCCTGCAACTAATGAAAAACTGTTTTTT. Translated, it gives CASSVAGPATNEKLFF.

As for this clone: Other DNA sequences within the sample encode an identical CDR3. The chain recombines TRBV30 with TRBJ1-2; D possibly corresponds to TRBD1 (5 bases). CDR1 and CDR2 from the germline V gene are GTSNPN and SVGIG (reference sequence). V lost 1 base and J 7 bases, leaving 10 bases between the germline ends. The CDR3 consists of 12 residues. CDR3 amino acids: CAWSGGGPGYTF. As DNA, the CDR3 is TGTGCCTGGAGTGGGGGGGGTCCTGGCTACACCTTC.

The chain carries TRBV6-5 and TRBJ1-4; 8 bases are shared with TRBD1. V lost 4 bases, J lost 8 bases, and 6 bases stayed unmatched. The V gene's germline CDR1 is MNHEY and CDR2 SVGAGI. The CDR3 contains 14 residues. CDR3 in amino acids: CASSSGQVAEKLFF. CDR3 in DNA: TGTGCCAGCAGTTCGGGACAGGTCGCCGAAAAACTGTTTTTT.

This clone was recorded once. CDR3 region: CASRTGLAGTNEQFF. The DNA of the CDR3 is TGTGCCAGTAGGACGGGACTAGCGGGAACCAATGAGCAGTTCTTC. The rearrangement links TRBV19 to TRBJ2-1; 13 bases are a match to TRBD2. CDR3 length: 15 amino acids. Trimming took 6 bases from V and 6 from J; bases not matched to a gene: 5. Germline-derived CDR1 and CDR2 are LNHDA and SQIVND (reference sequence).

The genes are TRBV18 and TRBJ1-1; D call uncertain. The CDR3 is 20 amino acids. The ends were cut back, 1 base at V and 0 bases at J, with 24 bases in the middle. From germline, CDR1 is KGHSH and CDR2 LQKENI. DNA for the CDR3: TGTGCCAGCTCACCACTGATAGTCGGCAGCTTAGAAAGTATGAACACTGAAGCTTTCTTT. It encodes CASSPLIVGSLESMNTEAFF.

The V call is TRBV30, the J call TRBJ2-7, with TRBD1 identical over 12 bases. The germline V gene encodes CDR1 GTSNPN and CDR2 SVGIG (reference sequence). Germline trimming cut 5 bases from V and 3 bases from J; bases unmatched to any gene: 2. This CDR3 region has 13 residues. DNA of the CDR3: TGTGCCTGGGGGACAGGGGGCTTCTACGAGCAGTACTTC. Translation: CAWGTGGFYEQYF.

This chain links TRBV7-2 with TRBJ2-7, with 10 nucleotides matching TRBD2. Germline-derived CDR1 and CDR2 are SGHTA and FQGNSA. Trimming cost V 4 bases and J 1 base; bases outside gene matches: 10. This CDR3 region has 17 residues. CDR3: CASSSRPGTSASYEQYF. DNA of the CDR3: TGTGCCAGCAGCTCACGGCCCGGGACTAGCGCGTCCTACGAGCAGTACTTC.

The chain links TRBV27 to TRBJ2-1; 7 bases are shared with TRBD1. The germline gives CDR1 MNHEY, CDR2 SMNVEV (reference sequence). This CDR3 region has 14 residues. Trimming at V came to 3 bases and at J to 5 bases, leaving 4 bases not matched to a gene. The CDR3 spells CASSFYDRDNEQFF. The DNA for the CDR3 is TGTGCCAGCAGTTTTTATGACAGGGACAATGAGCAGTTCTTC.

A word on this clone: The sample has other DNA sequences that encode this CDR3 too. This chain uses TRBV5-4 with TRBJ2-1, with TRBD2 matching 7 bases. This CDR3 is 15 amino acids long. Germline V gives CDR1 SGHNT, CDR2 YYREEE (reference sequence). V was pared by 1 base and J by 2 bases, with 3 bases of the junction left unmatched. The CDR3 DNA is TGTGCCAGCAGCTTGAGCAGCGGGACCTACAATGAGCAGTTCTTC. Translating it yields CASSLSSGTYNEQFF. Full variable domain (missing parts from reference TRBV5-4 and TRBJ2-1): ETGVTQSPTHLIKTRGQQVTLRCSSQSGHNTVSWYQQALGQGPQFIFQYYREEENGRGNFPPRFSGLQFPNYSSELNVNALELDDSALYLCASSLSSGTYNEQFFGPGTRLTVL.

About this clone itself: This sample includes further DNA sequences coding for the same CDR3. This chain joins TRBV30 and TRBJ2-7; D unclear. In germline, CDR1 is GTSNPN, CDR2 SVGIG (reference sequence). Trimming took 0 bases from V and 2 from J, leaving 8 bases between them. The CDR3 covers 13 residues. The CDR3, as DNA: TGTGCCTGGAGTGTACGTGGCCCCTACGAGCAGTACTTC. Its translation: CAWSVRGPYEQYF.

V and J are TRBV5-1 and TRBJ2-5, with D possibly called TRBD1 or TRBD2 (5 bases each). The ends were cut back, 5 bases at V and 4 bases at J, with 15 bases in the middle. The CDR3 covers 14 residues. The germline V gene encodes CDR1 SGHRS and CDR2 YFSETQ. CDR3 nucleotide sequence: TGCGCCAGCAGTCAATCCATGAGGGGAGAGACCCAGTACTTC. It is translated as CASSQSMRGETQYF.

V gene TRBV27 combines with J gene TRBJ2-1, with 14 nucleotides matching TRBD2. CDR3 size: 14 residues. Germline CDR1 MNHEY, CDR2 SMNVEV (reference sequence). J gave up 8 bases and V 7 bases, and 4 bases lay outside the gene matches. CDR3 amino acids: CASTMGLAGDEQFF. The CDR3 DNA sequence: TGTGCCAGCACCATGGGACTAGCGGGAGATGAGCAGTTCTTC.

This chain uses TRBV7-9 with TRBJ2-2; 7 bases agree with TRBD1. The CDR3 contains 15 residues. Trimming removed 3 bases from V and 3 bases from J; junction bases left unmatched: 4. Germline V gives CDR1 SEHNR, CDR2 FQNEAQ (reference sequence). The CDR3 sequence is CASSLRGRDTGELFF. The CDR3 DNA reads TGTGCCAGCAGCTTGAGGGGGCGCGACACCGGGGAGCTGTTTTTT.

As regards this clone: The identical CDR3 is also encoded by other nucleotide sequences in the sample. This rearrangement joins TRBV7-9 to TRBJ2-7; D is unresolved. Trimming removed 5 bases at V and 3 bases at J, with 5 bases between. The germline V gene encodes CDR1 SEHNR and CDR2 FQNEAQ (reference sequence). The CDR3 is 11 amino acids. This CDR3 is CASSPNYEQYF. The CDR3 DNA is TGTGCCAGCAGCCCCAACTACGAGCAGTACTTC.

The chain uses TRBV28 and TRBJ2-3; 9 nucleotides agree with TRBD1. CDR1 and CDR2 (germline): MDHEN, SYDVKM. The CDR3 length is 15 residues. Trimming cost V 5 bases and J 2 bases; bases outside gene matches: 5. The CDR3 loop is CASSKTGGTTDTQYF. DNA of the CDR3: TGTGCCAGCAGTAAAACAGGGGGCACCACAGATACGCAGTATTTT.

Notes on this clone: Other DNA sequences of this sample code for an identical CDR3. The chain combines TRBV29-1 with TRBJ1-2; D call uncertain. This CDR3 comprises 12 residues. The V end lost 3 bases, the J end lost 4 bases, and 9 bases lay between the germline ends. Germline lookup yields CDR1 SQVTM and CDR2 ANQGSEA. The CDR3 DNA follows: TGCAGCGTTGATCCGGGCTTCTATGGCTACACCTTC. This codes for CSVDPGFYGYTF.

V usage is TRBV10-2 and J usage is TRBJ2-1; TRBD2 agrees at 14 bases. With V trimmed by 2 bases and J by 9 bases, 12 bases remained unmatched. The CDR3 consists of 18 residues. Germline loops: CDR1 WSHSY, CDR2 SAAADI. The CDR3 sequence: CASSERPGTSGSRGEQFF. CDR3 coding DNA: TGCGCCAGCAGTGAGAGACCCGGGACTAGCGGGAGTAGGGGTGAGCAGTTCTTC.

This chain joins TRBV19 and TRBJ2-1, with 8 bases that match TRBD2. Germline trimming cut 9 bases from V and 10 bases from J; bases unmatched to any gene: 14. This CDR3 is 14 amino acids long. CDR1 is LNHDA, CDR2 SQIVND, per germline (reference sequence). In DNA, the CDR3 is TGTGCCAGCGGGAGGGGGGCTGCCGTTCGAGAGCAGTTCTTC. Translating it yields CASGRGAAVREQFF.

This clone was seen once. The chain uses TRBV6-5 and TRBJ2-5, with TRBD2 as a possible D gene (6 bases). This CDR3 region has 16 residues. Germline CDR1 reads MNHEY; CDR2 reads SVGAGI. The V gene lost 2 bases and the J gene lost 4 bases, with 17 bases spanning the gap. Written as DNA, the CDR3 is TGTGCCAGCAGTTACCTTCGGGAGCTGGGGAGAGAGACCCAGTACTTC. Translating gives CASSYLRELGRETQYF.